These 32 T cell receptor beta chains were all obtained from the same sample, sequenced in a study of blood T cell repertoires in COVID-19. Measured with immunoSEQ multiplex PCR; TCRdb has only the in-frame clones, and not every one. Of over 40,000 clones in the sample, 80% to 90% were seen once. Source material: peripheral blood. These receptor sequences come from a human donor in a cohort sampled during active COVID-19.

The table lists this clone with a few counts. The chain carries TRBV5-4 and TRBJ1-1, with 7 bases matching TRBD1. CDR1 and CDR2 (germline): SGHNT, YYREEE (reference sequence). Losses at the gene ends were 4 bases for V and 4 bases for J; bases not matched to a gene: 10. The CDR3 has 15 residues. DNA of the CDR3: TGTGCCAGCAGCGCCGGCACCAGGGGGAGCACTGAAGCTTTCTTT. It specifies CASSAGTRGSTEAFF.

The genes are TRBV6-5 and TRBJ2-3; TRBD1 agrees at 8 bases. The CDR3 contains 14 residues. V was pared by 6 bases and J by 6 bases, with 8 bases of the junction left unmatched. Germline CDR1 and CDR2: MNHEY and SVGAGI. DNA of the CDR3: TGTGCCAGCAGACCGGACAGGGTTTCGGATACGCAGTATTTT. Translated, it gives CASRPDRVSDTQYF.

This chain connects TRBV19 to TRBJ1-1, with 8 bases identical to TRBD1. Germline V gene sequence: CDR1 LNHDA, CDR2 SQIVND (reference sequence). The CDR3 is 14 amino acids. After removal of 4 bases from V and 4 bases from J, the junction contained 5 bases not matched to a gene. CDR3 DNA: TGTGCCAGTAGTAACAGGGGGTGGAGCACTGAAGCTTTCTTT. This gives the protein CASSNRGWSTEAFF.

This clone turned up a few times. The chain combines TRBV2 with TRBJ1-5; the match to TRBD1 covers 9 bases. The germline V gene encodes CDR1 SNHLY and CDR2 FYNNEI. There are 15 residues in the CDR3. Germline trimming cut 6 bases from V and 2 bases from J; bases unmatched to any gene: 5. Here the CDR3 DNA reads TGTGCCAGCAGGGGGACAGGGTCAGGCAATCAGCCCCAGCATTTT. Its protein is CASRGTGSGNQPQHF.

The chain is built from TRBV7-2 and TRBJ1-2; D is unclear. V was trimmed by 5 bases and J by 5 bases, leaving 12 bases between them. CDR1 is SGHTA, CDR2 FQGNSA, per germline. The CDR3 runs to 13 residues. The CDR3 loop reads CASSPPGVYGYTF. CDR3 DNA sequence: TGTGCCAGCAGCCCTCCCGGGGTTTATGGCTACACCTTC.

The V gene is TRBV18, the J gene TRBJ1-2, with D possibly matching TRBD1 (5 bases). Germline CDR1 KGHSH, CDR2 LQKENI. The CDR3 contains 13 residues. The V end lost 1 base, the J end lost 2 bases, and 5 bases lay between the germline ends. The CDR3 nucleotides read TGTGCCAGCTCACCACAGGGGAACTATGGCTACACCTTC. Translation: CASSPQGNYGYTF.

This clone was observed a handful of times. In the same sample, other DNA sequences code for this CDR3. The chain couples TRBV18 to TRBJ2-7; maybe TRBD1 (5 bases). In germline, CDR1 is KGHSH, CDR2 LQKENI. Trimming pared 3 bases from V and 3 bases from J, leaving 6 bases between. This CDR3 has 12 amino acids. In DNA, the CDR3 is TGTGCCAGCTCACCTGACAGCTACGAGCAGTACTTC. It yields the protein CASSPDSYEQYF.

The chain has TRBV6-5 and TRBJ1-4; TRBD1 is a possible D gene (6 bases). The germline gives CDR1 MNHEY, CDR2 SVGAGI. Trimming left V 6 bases short and J 6 bases short, with 8 bases between. This CDR3 contains 12 residues. The CDR3 bases are TGTGCCAGCAGGGGGGCACATGAAAAACTGTTTTTT. Protein sequence: CASRGAHEKLFF.

The chain employs TRBV24-1 and TRBJ2-1; 9 bases match TRBD2. Germline values: CDR1 KGHDR, CDR2 SFDVKD. This CDR3 is 15 amino acids long. Losses at the gene ends were 8 bases for V and 5 bases for J; bases not matched to a gene: 9. The CDR3 sequence is CATTDGGTSNNEQFF. DNA for the CDR3: TGTGCCACCACCGATGGCGGGACTAGCAACAATGAGCAGTTCTTC.

This chain joins TRBV28 and TRBJ1-2, with D unclear. From germline, CDR1 is MDHEN and CDR2 SYDVKM. V shed 5 bases and J shed 3 bases, with 4 bases lying between them. The CDR3 loop spans 11 amino acids. The CDR3: CASSPDYGYTF. As DNA, the CDR3 is TGTGCCAGCAGTCCTGACTATGGCTACACCTTC.

The rearrangement uses TRBV3-1 (or the pseudogene TRBV3-2) and TRBJ1-6, with TRBD1 identical over 7 bases. V shed 1 base and J 0 bases; nucleotides not matched to a gene: 6. CDR3 length equals 18 residues. CDR1 is LGHDT and CDR2 is YNNKEL in the germline V gene (reference sequence). The CDR3 DNA sequence: TGTGCCAGCAGCCAAGGTCCACAGGGGAGCTCCTATAATTCACCCCTCCACTTT. Its translation: CASSQGPQGSSYNSPLHF.

This chain joins TRBV7-2 and TRBJ1-6; TRBD1 is a possible D gene (5 bases). The CDR3 consists of 15 residues. The germline V and J ends were trimmed by 1 base and 6 bases, with 10 bases remaining between them. Germline V gene lookup returns CDR1 SGHTA and CDR2 FQGNSA. The CDR3 here is CASSLEAGRNSPLHF. DNA for the CDR3: TGTGCCAGCAGCTTAGAGGCAGGGCGTAATTCACCCCTCCACTTT.

The rearrangement joins TRBV20-1 to TRBJ2-3, with TRBD2 identical over 10 bases. This CDR3 contains 17 residues. V was clipped by 3 bases and J by 6 bases; unmatched bases: 15. The germline V gene has CDR1 DFQATT and CDR2 SNEGSKA (reference sequence). The CDR3 loop reads CSASSGTSVRSADTQYF. The CDR3 coding sequence is TGCAGTGCTAGTTCCGGGACTAGCGTACGATCAGCGGATACGCAGTATTTT.

The chain carries TRBV19 and TRBJ2-3; D might be TRBD1 (5 bases). This CDR3 comprises 14 residues. Per germline, CDR1 LNHDA and CDR2 SQIVND (reference sequence). V lost 6 bases and J 4 bases, leaving 14 bases between the germline ends. In DNA form, the CDR3 reads TGTGCCAGTAGGGGTAGGGGCCCCCCAGATACGCAGTATTTT. Its protein is CASRGRGPPDTQYF.

This rearrangement joins TRBV7-2 to TRBJ1-2; tentatively, D is TRBD1 (6 bases). The CDR3 totals 14 residues. Trimming took 2 bases from V and 8 from J, leaving 15 bases between them. Germline CDR1 and CDR2: SGHTA and FQGNSA. CDR3 sequence reads: CASSLLGQGTGYTF. DNA for the CDR3: TGTGCCAGCAGCTTACTAGGGCAGGGGACCGGCTACACCTTC.

The genes are TRBV9 and TRBJ1-2; 7 nucleotides match TRBD1. CDR1 is SGDLS, CDR2 YYNGEE, per germline. V was pared by 1 base and J by 4 bases, with 7 bases of the junction left unmatched. This CDR3 has 15 amino acids. CDR3 DNA sequence: TGTGCCAGCAGCGTACCAGGGACAGCCTTCTATGGCTACACCTTC. Protein: CASSVPGTAFYGYTF.

The chain is built from TRBV7-3 and TRBJ2-1, with D maybe TRBD2 (6 bases). V lost 4 bases, J lost 3 bases, and 10 bases lay in between. Germline values: CDR1 SGHTA, CDR2 FQGTGA. This CDR3 contains 14 residues. In nucleotides, the CDR3 is TGTGCCAGCAGCTGGGACTCCCTCTACAATGAGCAGTTCTTC. Its protein is CASSWDSLYNEQFF.

The chain employs TRBV7-3 and TRBJ2-1; 9 bases are a match to TRBD2. V dropped 1 base and J dropped 0; count of bases not matched to a gene: 16. CDR3 length: 21 amino acids. Germline CDR1 reads SGHTA; CDR2 reads FQGTGA. The CDR3 region has the DNA TGTGCCAGCAGCTTAAGTGGTGGGTGGCTAGCGGGAAGGAGCTCCTACAATGAGCAGTTCTTC. This encodes CASSLSGGWLAGRSSYNEQFF.

V usage is TRBV5-1 and J usage is TRBJ1-1; tentatively, D is TRBD1 (6 bases). The ends were cut back, 0 bases at V and 0 bases at J, with 9 bases in the middle. Germline assignment: CDR1 SGHRS and CDR2 YFSETQ. The CDR3 has 15 residues. The CDR3: CASSLEGHLNTEAFF. The CDR3 DNA sequence: TGCGCCAGCAGCTTGGAGGGACACCTGAACACTGAAGCTTTCTTT.

The V and J genes are TRBV6-1 and TRBJ1-2; a weak D match, TRBD1 (6 bases). Germline CDR1 MNHNS, CDR2 SASEGT. V was cut by 3 bases and J by 7 bases, with 12 bases left in between. The CDR3 sequence is 13 residues long. CDR3 bases: TGTGCCAGCAGTGAGGGGGGGCTGGGTGGCTACACCTTC. It specifies CASSEGGLGGYTF.

The V gene is TRBV30, the J gene TRBJ2-7, with D hard to call. This CDR3 is 11 amino acids long. Trimming pared 0 bases from V and 9 bases from J, leaving 9 bases between. The germline V gene has CDR1 GTSNPN and CDR2 SVGIG (reference sequence). CDR3 DNA: TGTGCCTGGAGTGTAAGCGAGTGGCAGTACTTC. Amino acid sequence: CAWSVSEWQYF.

This clone was detected once. The rearrangement joins TRBV7-6 to TRBJ2-3; 12 nucleotides agree with TRBD2. Looked up from germline, CDR1 is SGHVS and CDR2 is FNYEAQ. The CDR3 spans 16 residues. J was trimmed by 4 bases and V by 5 bases; bases with no gene match: 7. Here the CDR3 reads CASSAILAGGSDTQYF. The CDR3 DNA reads as TGTGCCAGCAGCGCGATACTAGCGGGAGGATCAGATACGCAGTATTTT. Complete variable domain (other parts from reference TRBV7-6 and TRBJ2-3): GAGVSQSPRYKVTKRGQDVALRCDPISGHVSLYWYRQALGQGPEFLTYFNYEAQQDKSGLPNDRFSAERPEGSISTLTIQRTEQRDSAMYRCASSAILAGGSDTQYFGPGTRLTVL.

This chain uses TRBV15 with TRBJ2-7; possibly TRBD2 for D (6 bases). The CDR3 runs 16 residues. CDR1 is LNHNV, CDR2 YYDKDF, per germline (reference sequence). The germline V and J ends were trimmed by 5 bases and 5 bases, with 22 bases remaining between them. The chain's CDR3 is CATSSGGSARKDEQYF. Here the CDR3 DNA reads TGTGCCACCAGCTCCGGAGGGAGTGCTAGGAAAGACGAGCAGTACTTC. The variable domain in full, completed from reference TRBV15 and TRBJ2-7, reads DAMVIQNPRYQVTQFGKPVTLSCSQTLNHNVMYWYQQKSSQAPKLLFHYYDKDFNNEADTPDNFQSRRPNTSFCFLDIRSPGLGDTAMYLCATSSGGSARKDEQYFGPGTRLTVT.

The V call is TRBV5-1, the J call TRBJ2-7, with 7 bases that match TRBD1. Germline CDR1 reads SGHRS; CDR2 reads YFSETQ. The V and J ends lost 0 bases and 3 bases, in that order; junction bases with no gene match: 6. This CDR3 contains 15 residues. The CDR3 spells CASSLGPGQNYEQYF. The CDR3 DNA sequence: TGCGCCAGCAGCTTGGGTCCGGGACAGAACTACGAGCAGTACTTC.

The CDR3 reads CASRSGVQPQHF. The CDR3 DNA is TGTGCCAGTAGGTCGGGAGTTCAGCCCCAGCATTTT. This chain joins TRBV19 and TRBJ1-5; D call uncertain. Deletions cut 6 bases from V and 6 bases from J, with 9 bases between. The CDR3 length is 12 residues. Germline assignment: CDR1 LNHDA and CDR2 SQIVND (reference sequence).

The J gene is TRBJ2-1, the V gene TRBV14; TRBD2 aligns across 8 bases. This CDR3 is built from 14 residues. Germline CDR1 SGHDN, CDR2 FVKESK. V lost 4 bases to trimming and J lost 3 bases; unmatched junction nucleotides: 2. The CDR3 region has the DNA TGTGCCAGCAGCCGAGCGGGAGTCTACAATGAGCAGTTCTTC. Its translation is CASSRAGVYNEQFF.

This clone was recorded only once. The genes are TRBV2 and TRBJ2-1, with 10 bases lining up with TRBD1. The V gene's germline CDR1 is SNHLY and CDR2 FYNNEI. The CDR3 runs 16 residues. V was clipped by 4 bases and J by 7 bases; unmatched bases: 10. The CDR3 sequence is CASSVARDRGGNEQFF. The CDR3 coding sequence is TGTGCCAGCAGTGTTGCGCGGGACAGGGGAGGTAATGAGCAGTTCTTC.

The J gene is TRBJ2-3, the V gene TRBV4-1; 10 bases line up with TRBD2. This CDR3 comprises 16 residues. Trimming at V came to 0 bases and at J to 11 bases, leaving 11 bases not matched to a gene. CDR1 is MGHRA, CDR2 YSYEKL, per germline. CDR3 nucleotide sequence: TGCGCCAGCAGCCAAGAACTAGCGGGACCGCCTCTGAGGCAGTATTTT. Translated, it gives CASSQELAGPPLRQYF.

The chain employs TRBV19 and TRBJ2-3; 9 bases match TRBD2. Germline assignment: CDR1 LNHDA and CDR2 SQIVND (reference sequence). J lost 2 bases, V lost 1 base, and 1 base had no gene match. CDR3 length: 15 amino acids. For the CDR3, the DNA is TGTGCCAGTAGTATAGGACTAGCGGCCACAGATACGCAGTATTTT. Translated, it gives CASSIGLAATDTQYF.

The chain uses TRBV7-2 and TRBJ2-5, with 13 bases that match TRBD2. The germline V gene encodes CDR1 SGHTA and CDR2 FQGNSA. The V gene end was trimmed by 5 bases and the J gene end by 4 bases; junction bases not matched to a gene: 4. This CDR3 is 15 amino acids long. The CDR3 DNA reads as TGTGCCAGCAGCCCCCGGACTAGCGGGGGAGAGACCCAGTACTTC. Its translation: CASSPRTSGGETQYF. The full variable domain, rest sourced from reference TRBV7-2 and TRBJ2-5, is GAGVSQSPSNKVTEKGKDVELRCDPISGHTALYWYRQSLGQGLEFLIYFQGNSAPDKSGLPSDRFSAERTGGSVSTLTIQRTQQEDSAVYLCASSPRTSGGETQYFGPGTRLLVL.

This chain joins TRBV6-2 or TRBV6-3 and TRBJ2-7; TRBD1 is a possible D gene (5 bases). CDR3 length: 14 amino acids. Germline V gene sequence: CDR1 MNHEY, CDR2 SVGEGT. The V end lost 6 bases, the J end lost 0 bases, and 12 bases lay between the germline ends. The CDR3 spells CASSDFDSSYEQYF. The CDR3 coding sequence is TGTGCCAGCAGCGACTTCGACAGCTCCTACGAGCAGTACTTC.

This chain links TRBV11-2 with TRBJ2-1, with D perhaps TRBD1 (5 bases). This CDR3 is 11 amino acids long. Germline CDR1 reads SGHAT; CDR2 reads FQNNGV. With 7 bases removed from V and 7 bases from J, the gap between germline ends came to 8 bases. In nucleotides, the CDR3 is TGTGCCAGCACCCAGGGTAATGAGCAGTTCTTC. Amino acid sequence: CASTQGNEQFF.